Each of the 20 T cell receptor beta chains below was sequenced from the same sample in a study of T cells after yellow fever vaccination. From the 5' RACE reads, TCRdb called clonotypes with MiXCR, one entry per CDR3 protein. The sample holds around 300,000 distinct CDR3 sequences, about 4% seen once. This specimen consisted of PBMCs, obtained 5 days after the yellow fever booster vaccination. The receptors originated from a man between 18 and 35 years old who received the YFV17D yellow fever vaccine.

This clonotype has just a few counts. The CDR3 region has the DNA TGTGCCATCAGTGAAGGAGGATTGGATCAGCCCCAGCATTTT. Amino acids: CAISEGGLDQPQHF. The genes are TRBV10-3 and TRBJ1-5; D remains ambiguous. Germline lookup yields CDR1 ENHRY and CDR2 SYGVKD. V lost 3 bases and J 5 bases, leaving 11 bases between the germline ends. The CDR3 loop spans 14 amino acids.

Many counts were recorded for this clonotype. The genes are TRBV20-1 and TRBJ1-6; 8 bases map to TRBD1. This CDR3 contains 16 residues. J lost 9 bases, V lost 8 bases, and 18 bases had no gene match. From germline, CDR1 is DFQATT and CDR2 SNEGSKA (reference sequence). Here the CDR3 DNA reads TGCAGTCCATCCCCGCGCCTGCAGGACAGGGCTTCACCCCTCCACTTT. Translating gives CSPSPRLQDRASPLHF.

V gene TRBV12-3 or TRBV12-4 combines with J gene TRBJ1-6; D is unresolved. Trimming stripped 2 bases from V and 6 bases from J, with 14 bases between. The CDR3 has 16 amino acids. CDR3 region: CASSLSRRGANSPLHF. The CDR3 DNA follows: TGTGCCAGCAGTTTATCTCGTCGGGGAGCTAATTCACCCCTCCACTTT.

This clonotype was picked up a small number of times. This chain joins TRBV5-1 and TRBJ1-1; D is possibly TRBD1 (5 bases). V dropped 5 bases and J dropped 4 bases, with 12 bases sitting between them. The CDR3 is made up of 13 amino acids. Germline V CDR1 and CDR2: SGHRS, YFSETQ. The DNA of the CDR3 is TGCGCCAGCAGGGACCAGGGCGGCACTGAAGCTTTCTTT. It translates to CASRDQGGTEAFF.

This clonotype has more than one count but fewer than ten. The CDR3 loop is CASSQDQIRFSGANVLTF. DNA for the CDR3: TGTGCCAGCAGCCAAGACCAGATTAGATTCTCTGGGGCCAACGTCCTGACTTTC. The rearrangement uses TRBV3-1 and TRBJ2-6, with D hard to call. Trimming removed 0 bases at V and 0 bases at J, with 12 bases between. From germline, CDR1 is LGHDT and CDR2 YNNKEL (reference sequence). There are 18 residues in the CDR3.

This clonotype was recorded a few times. The chain combines TRBV2 with TRBJ1-2; no reliable D call. CDR3 length: 13 amino acids. Germline CDR1 and CDR2: SNHLY and FYNNEI. V gave up 4 bases and J gave up 4 bases, with 10 bases separating them. DNA for the CDR3: TGTGCCAGCAGTGGTGGATGGGGCTATGGCTACACCTTC. Amino acid sequence: CASSGGWGYGYTF.

This clonotype has a count of ten or more. This chain links TRBV15 with TRBJ2-7; 7 positions match TRBD1. After removal of 1 base from V and 0 bases from J, the junction contained 6 bases not matched to a gene. Germline CDR1 LNHNV, CDR2 YYDKDF (reference sequence). CDR3 size: 16 residues. Here the CDR3 DNA reads TGTGCCACCAGCAGAGCCGGACAGGACGCCTCCTACGAGCAGTACTTC. Its protein is CATSRAGQDASYEQYF. The full variable domain, its missing parts supplied by reference TRBV15 and TRBJ2-7, is DAMVIQNPRYQVTQFGKPVTLSCSQTLNHNVMYWYQQKSSQAPKLLFHYYDKDFNNEADTPDNFQSRRPNTSFCFLDIRSPGLGDTAMYLCATSRAGQDASYEQYFGPGTRLTVT.

This clonotype was counted between two and nine times. The chain recombines TRBV4-3 with TRBJ1-1; no clear D. Trimming removed 0 bases at V and 6 bases at J, with 11 bases between. Germline loops: CDR1 LGHNA, CDR2 YSLEER. This CDR3 spans 14 amino acids. CDR3 residues: CASSQDVVGPEAFF. The CDR3 DNA reads as TGCGCCAGCAGCCAAGATGTTGTCGGTCCTGAAGCTTTCTTT.

This chain joins TRBV20-1 and TRBJ1-4; tentatively, D is TRBD1 (5 bases). The V end lost 5 bases, the J end lost 7 bases, and 14 bases lay between the germline ends. Germline CDR1 is DFQATT and CDR2 is SNEGSKA (reference sequence). CDR3 length: 13 amino acids. The CDR3 sequence is CSARHPGGEKLFF. CDR3 DNA sequence: TGCAGTGCTCGACACCCCGGGGGTGAAAAACTGTTTTTT.

V and J are TRBV7-9 and TRBJ2-1; 7 bases align to TRBD2. This CDR3 has 18 amino acids. CDR1 is SEHNR, CDR2 FQNEAQ, per germline (reference sequence). Trimming cost V 0 bases and J 7 bases; bases outside gene matches: 15. In DNA, the CDR3 is TGTGCCAGCAGCTTAGCCCTAGCGGAACAGACAATTGGGAATGAGCAGTTCTTC. Translating gives CASSLALAEQTIGNEQFF.

This clonotype was counted between two and nine times. The chain is built from TRBV10-2 and TRBJ2-7; D gene uncertain. V gave up 3 bases and J gave up 5 bases, with 14 bases separating them. This CDR3 has 14 amino acids. The germline gives CDR1 WSHSY, CDR2 SAAADI. Written as DNA, the CDR3 is TGCGCCAGCAGTGAACCTGGTCATGGGGACGAGCAGTACGTC. Its translation: CASSEPGHGDEQYV.

CDR3 DNA: TGTGCCAGCAGTTCTCCCATTGTTTTGGTGGGGTCGAACATATATTTT. It yields the protein CASSSPIVLVGSNIYF. V gene TRBV28 combines with J gene TRBJ1-3; no clear D. Germline V gene lookup returns CDR1 MDHEN and CDR2 SYDVKM. V gave up 4 bases and J gave up 12 bases, with 25 bases separating them. The CDR3 has 16 amino acids.

The table lists this clonotype with a few counts. The chain employs TRBV7-9 and TRBJ1-5, with a possible D match to TRBD1 (6 bases). In germline, CDR1 is SEHNR, CDR2 FQNEAQ (reference sequence). V was cut by 1 base and J by 0 bases, with 13 bases left in between. The CDR3 runs 17 residues. CDR3: CASSLDPGVLSNQPQHF. CDR3 coding DNA: TGTGCCAGCAGCTTAGACCCAGGGGTTCTTAGCAATCAGCCCCAGCATTTT. Together with reference TRBV7-9 and TRBJ1-5, the CDR3 gives the full variable domain: DTGVSQNPRHKITKRGQNVTFRCDPISEHNRLYWYRQTLGQGPEFLTYFQNEAQLEKSRLLSDRFSAERPKGSFSTLEIQRTEQGDSAMYLCASSLDPGVLSNQPQHFGDGTRLSIL.

This clonotype occurred a few times. The chain carries TRBV7-9 and TRBJ2-3; TRBD2 might be the D (6 bases). This CDR3 contains 12 residues. V shed 4 bases and J shed 7 bases, with 9 bases lying between them. Germline assignment: CDR1 SEHNR and CDR2 FQNEAQ (reference sequence). CDR3 sequence: CASSWDSYTQYF. The CDR3 region has the DNA TGTGCCAGCAGCTGGGACTCATATACGCAGTATTTT.

The table lists this clonotype with many counts. The chain couples TRBV28 to TRBJ2-2; D is unresolved. V lost 2 bases to trimming and J lost 6 bases, with 7 bases between them. Germline loops: CDR1 MDHEN, CDR2 SYDVKM. The CDR3 runs to 13 residues. CDR3 sequence reads: CASSLIMAGELFF. CDR3 DNA sequence: TGTGCCAGCAGTTTAATAATGGCCGGGGAGCTGTTTTTT.

This clonotype showed up many times. The genes are TRBV4-1 and TRBJ1-1; D ambiguous. CDR1 is MGHRA and CDR2 is YSYEKL in the germline V gene. The CDR3 spans 13 residues. The V end lost 1 base, the J end lost 8 bases, and 11 bases lay between the germline ends. DNA of the CDR3: TGCGCCAGCAGCCAAGTAGGGCAGGAGGAAGCTTTCTTT. Encoded protein: CASSQVGQEEAFF.

There are a few counts of this clonotype. The chain uses TRBV15 and TRBJ2-1, with 7 bases lining up with TRBD2. The CDR3 length is 16 residues. J was trimmed by 2 bases and V by 1 base; bases with no gene match: 5. Per germline, CDR1 LNHNV and CDR2 YYDKDF (reference sequence). CDR3 coding DNA: TGTGCCACCAGCAGAGGCAGGGAGGGGACCTACAATGAGCAGTTCTTC. Its translation is CATSRGREGTYNEQFF.

This clonotype showed up many times. The CDR3 loop is CASSYSGGETDTQYF. The CDR3 bases are TGTGCCAGCAGCTATAGCGGGGGGGAGACAGATACGCAGTATTTT. The V gene is TRBV7-2, the J gene TRBJ2-3; the match to TRBD2 covers 11 bases. This CDR3 contains 15 residues. The junction had 3 bases not matched to a gene; V was cut back by 4 bases and J by 3 bases. Germline loops: CDR1 SGHTA, CDR2 FQGNSA.

This clonotype was detected many times. The CDR3 DNA is TGTGCCAGCAGTGGGGCTCTCCACTGGACTTTCTTT. It is translated as CASSGALHWTFF. V gene TRBV6-2 or TRBV6-3 combines with J gene TRBJ1-1, with a weak D call TRBD1 (5 bases). The germline V gene has CDR1 MNHEY and CDR2 SVGEGT. Trimming removed 5 bases at V and 12 bases at J, with 16 bases between. The CDR3 has 12 residues.

The genes are TRBV20-1 and TRBJ1-4; D is possibly TRBD1 (5 bases). The germline V gene has CDR1 DFQATT and CDR2 SNEGSKA (reference sequence). The CDR3 has 14 amino acids. Between the trimmed V and J ends, which lost 4 bases and 5 bases, there was a span of 14 bases. The CDR3 region has the DNA TGCAGTGCTACCCCCGGGACGGTGAATGAAAAACTGTTTTTT. It encodes CSATPGTVNEKLFF.